Given below is one TCR beta chain in context. Different DNA sequences within this sample yield the same CDR3. This entry comes from a study of cytomegalovirus exposure and HLA in healthy donors. PCR used 60 Vbeta primers and 13 Jbeta primers. Here immunoSEQ multiplex PCR was the method, and the copy in TCRdb shows in-frame clones only, minus some. The table includes over 150,000 clones, roughly four fifths detected once. Per germline, CDR1 MRHNA and CDR2 SNTAGT. The CDR3 is 15 residues long. With V trimmed by 0 bases and J by 7 bases, 7 bases remained unmatched. The sequenced sample was PBMCs. V is TRBV6-4 and J is TRBJ1-2, with 8 bases lining up with TRBD1. This TCR was recovered from a woman aged 25 to 39 in good health and CMV-seropositive. The CDR3 sequence: CASSDSWTGKSGYTF. CDR3 nucleotides: TGTGCCAGCAGTGACTCGTGGACAGGGAAGTCTGGCTACACCTTC.